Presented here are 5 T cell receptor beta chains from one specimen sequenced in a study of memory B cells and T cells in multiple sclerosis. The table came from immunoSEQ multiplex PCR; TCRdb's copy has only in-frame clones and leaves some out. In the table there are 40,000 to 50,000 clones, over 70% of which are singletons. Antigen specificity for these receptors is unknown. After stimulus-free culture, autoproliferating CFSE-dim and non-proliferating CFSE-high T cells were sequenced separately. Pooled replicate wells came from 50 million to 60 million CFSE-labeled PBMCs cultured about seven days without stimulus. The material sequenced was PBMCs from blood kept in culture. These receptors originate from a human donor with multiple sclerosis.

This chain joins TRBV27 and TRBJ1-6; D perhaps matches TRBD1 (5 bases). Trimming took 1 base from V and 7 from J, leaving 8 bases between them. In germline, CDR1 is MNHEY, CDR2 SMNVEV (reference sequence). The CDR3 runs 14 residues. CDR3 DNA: TGTGCCAGCAGTTTATGGGGGGTAAATTCACCCCTCCACTTT. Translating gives CASSLWGVNSPLHF.

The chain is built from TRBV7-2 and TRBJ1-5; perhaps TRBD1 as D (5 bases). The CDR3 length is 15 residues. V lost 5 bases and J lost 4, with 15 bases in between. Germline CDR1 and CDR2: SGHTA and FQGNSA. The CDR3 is CASSPIRAGNQPQHF. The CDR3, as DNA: TGTGCCAGCAGCCCGATCAGGGCGGGTAATCAGCCCCAGCATTTT.

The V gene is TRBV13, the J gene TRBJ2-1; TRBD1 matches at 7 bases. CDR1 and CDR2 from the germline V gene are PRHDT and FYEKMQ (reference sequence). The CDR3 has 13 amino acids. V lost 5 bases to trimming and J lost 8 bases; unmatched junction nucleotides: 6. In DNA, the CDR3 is TGTGCCAGCAGCAAACAGGGGAGCCATGAGCAGTTCTTC. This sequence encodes CASSKQGSHEQFF.

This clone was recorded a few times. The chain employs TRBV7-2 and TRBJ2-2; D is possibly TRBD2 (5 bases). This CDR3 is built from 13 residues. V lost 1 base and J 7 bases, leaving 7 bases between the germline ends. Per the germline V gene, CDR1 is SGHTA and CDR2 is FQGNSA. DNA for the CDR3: TGTGCCAGCAGCTTAGAGGCGGGCGGGGAGCTGTTTTTT. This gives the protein CASSLEAGGELFF.

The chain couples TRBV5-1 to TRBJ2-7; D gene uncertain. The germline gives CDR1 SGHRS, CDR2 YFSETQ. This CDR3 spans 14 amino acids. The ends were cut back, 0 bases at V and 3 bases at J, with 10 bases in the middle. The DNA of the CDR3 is TGCGCCAGCAGCTTGGCCGGACCGGACTACGAGCAGTACTTC. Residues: CASSLAGPDYEQYF.